This is a list of T cell receptor beta chains from one sample in a study of spatial heterogeneity in lung cancer. TCRdb redid the calling of the 5' RACE reads with MiXCR, one entry per CDR3 protein. The table has roughly 110,000 distinct CDR3 sequences, 10% to 11% seen once; the top ten hold approximately 24%. Sequenced here: PBMCs, sampled at follow-up. The source is a female donor with early-stage non-small cell lung cancer. Each CDR3 is given with its conserved first and last residue. Fields, in order: clone size, D gene, J gene, V gene, CDR3 protein, CDR3 DNA. D genes are given only for firm matches. Where a row states a size, it is once, few, many or the class of an expanded clone; other rows omit it.

. | . | TRBJ1-2 | TRBV12-3/TRBV12-4 | CASSQGGYGYTF | TGTGCCAGCAGTCAAGGGGGATATGGCTACACCTTC
few | . | TRBJ2-3 | TRBV19 | CASRAQRHTDTQYF | TGTGCCAGTCGTGCCCAACGGCACACAGATACGCAGTATTTT
. | . | TRBJ1-1 | TRBV28 | CASSPPRWLAFF | TGTGCCAGCAGTCCCCCTCGATGGTTGGCTTTCTTT
. | . | TRBJ1-2 | TRBV6-5 | CASSSYMDRHLDYGYTF | TGTGCCAGCAGTTCCTATATGGACAGACACCTGGACTATGGCTACACCTTC
. | . | TRBJ1-5 | TRBV28 | CASSLRGEGNQPQHF | TGTGCCAGCAGCCTCAGGGGCGAGGGCAATCAGCCCCAGCATTTT
few | . | TRBJ2-1 | TRBV10-1 | CASSALGNEQFF | TGCGCCAGCAGCGCACTAGGAAATGAGCAGTTCTTC
few | . | TRBJ2-3 | TRBV12-3/TRBV12-4 | CASGTEGSDTQYF | TGTGCCAGCGGAACGGAGGGATCGGATACGCAGTATTTT
. | . | TRBJ1-4 | TRBV12-5 | CASGLRVATNEKLFF | TGTGCTAGTGGTTTACGGGTTGCAACTAATGAAAAACTGTTTTTT
few | TRBD1 | TRBJ2-2 | TRBV12-3/TRBV12-4 | CASRGQDMNTGELFF | TGTGCCAGCAGGGGACAGGATATGAACACCGGGGAGCTGTTTTTT
many | . | TRBJ1-5 | TRBV10-3 | CAISDNGVNQPQHF | TGTGCCATCAGTGACAATGGGGTCAATCAGCCCCAGCATTTT
few | . | TRBJ2-5 | TRBV28 | CASSFVFLFSTETQYF | TGTGCCAGCAGTTTCGTTTTCCTTTTCAGTACGGAGACCCAGTACTTC
few | . | TRBJ2-2 | TRBV25-1 | CASRFGTGELFF | TGTGCCAGCAGATTTGGCACCGGGGAGCTGTTTTTT
many | . | TRBJ2-1 | TRBV6-2/TRBV6-3 | CASSYTGDEQFF | TGTGCCAGCAGTTATACCGGGGATGAGCAGTTCTTC
many | . | TRBJ2-6 | TRBV12-3/TRBV12-4 | CASRVSGANVLTF | TGTGCCAGCAGAGTCTCTGGGGCCAACGTCCTGACTTTC
many | . | TRBJ1-2 | TRBV4-2 | CASSQDMHRDGYTF | TGTGCCAGCAGCCAAGATATGCACAGGGACGGCTACACCTTC
few | TRBD1 | TRBJ1-1 | TRBV5-1 | CASRPGQGMMNTEAFF | TGCGCCAGCAGACCTGGACAGGGAATGATGAACACTGAAGCTTTCTTT
. | . | TRBJ1-3 | TRBV2 | CASSAQSSGNTIYF | TGTGCCAGCAGTGCCCAAAGCTCTGGAAACACCATATATTTT
few | . | TRBJ2-4 | TRBV2 | CASSRELLAKNIQYF | TGTGCCAGCAGTCGAGAGTTACTAGCCAAAAACATTCAGTACTTC
. | TRBD2 | TRBJ2-3 | TRBV24-1 | CATRRGLDHTDTQYF | TGTGCCACCAGGAGGGGACTAGATCACACAGATACGCAGTATTTT
few | . | TRBJ2-5 | TRBV30 | CAWRLPAQETQYF | TGTGCCTGGAGACTGCCAGCCCAAGAGACCCAGTACTTC
many | TRBD1 | TRBJ2-2 | TRBV29-1 | CSVGQGRTGELFF | TGCAGCGTAGGACAGGGTCGGACCGGGGAGCTGTTTTTT
few | . | TRBJ1-1 | TRBV7-2 | CASSLWGTSRAFF | TGTGCCAGCAGCTTATGGGGAACCAGTAGAGCTTTCTTT
many | . | TRBJ1-2 | TRBV3-1 | CASSQGRAGNYGYTF | TGTGCCAGCAGCCAAGGAAGGGCCGGGAACTATGGCTACACCTTC
. | . | TRBJ1-5 | TRBV12-5 | CASGFHDQPQHF | TGTGCTAGTGGTTTCCACGATCAGCCCCAGCATTTT
. | . | TRBJ1-2 | TRBV3-1 | CASSSRTYGYTF | TGTGCCAGCAGCAGCCGAACCTATGGCTACACCTTC
many | . | TRBJ2-4 | TRBV20-1 | CSARGQSRLAKNIQYF | TGCAGTGCTAGGGGGCAGAGCAGACTAGCCAAAAACATTCAGTACTTC
few | . | TRBJ2-1 | TRBV7-2 | CASSLRFDNEQFF | TGTGCCAGCAGCTTGCGTTTTGATAATGAGCAGTTCTTC
. | TRBD1 | TRBJ2-5 | TRBV5-1 | CTSSFGRDSQSFRETQYF | TGCACCAGCAGCTTTGGCCGGGACAGCCAATCGTTCCGAGAGACCCAGTACTTC
few | . | TRBJ2-3 | TRBV7-6 | CASSLMGIGDTQYF | TGTGCCAGCAGCTTAATGGGCATTGGAGATACGCAGTATTTT
. | TRBD1 | TRBJ1-1 | TRBV3-1 | CASNKRGGVTEAFF | TGTGCCAGCAACAAAAGAGGGGGCGTCACTGAAGCTTTCTTT
few | TRBD2 | TRBJ2-2 | TRBV29-1 | CSPDRLAGEGTGELFF | TGCAGCCCTGACAGACTAGCGGGAGAGGGGACCGGGGAGCTGTTTTTT
few | . | TRBJ2-4 | TRBV20-1 | CSARSEGAQNIQYF | TGCAGTGCTAGATCGGAGGGGGCCCAAAACATTCAGTACTTC
. | TRBD1 | TRBJ2-2 | TRBV5-1 | CASRPGGSGELFF | TGCGCCAGCAGGCCAGGGGGATCCGGGGAGCTGTTTTTT
few | . | TRBJ1-1 | TRBV24-1 | CATSKGSNTEAFF | TGTGCCACCAGTAAAGGGTCGAACACTGAAGCTTTCTTT
. | TRBD2 | TRBJ2-7 | TRBV7-3 | CASSSNPGLASEQYF | TGTGCCAGCAGCTCCAACCCCGGACTAGCGTCCGAGCAGTACTTC
many | TRBD2 | TRBJ2-1 | TRBV12-3/TRBV12-4 | CASSQLAGGYNEQFF | TGTGCCAGCAGCCAACTAGCGGGAGGGTACAATGAGCAGTTCTTC
many | . | TRBJ2-1 | TRBV2 | CASRIQGRYEQFF | TGTGCCAGCAGAATACAGGGGAGGTATGAGCAGTTCTTC
. | . | TRBJ2-5 | TRBV29-1 | CSVSDTRRGETQYF | TGCAGCGTGTCAGACACCCGCCGGGGAGAGACCCAGTACTTC
many | TRBD2 | TRBJ2-1 | TRBV4-2 | CASSQDRGTSGYNEQFF | TGTGCCAGCAGCCAAGATCGTGGGACTAGCGGGTACAATGAGCAGTTCTTC
many | TRBD2 | TRBJ2-7 | TRBV13 | CASSLGGPSGRNEQYF | TGTGCCAGCAGCCTCGGAGGGCCTAGCGGGAGAAACGAGCAGTACTTC
few | TRBD1 | TRBJ2-6 | TRBV11-2 | CASSSYRGTGAGANVLTF | TGTGCCAGCAGCTCTTACAGAGGGACAGGGGCTGGGGCCAACGTCCTGACTTTC
few | TRBD1 | TRBJ2-6 | TRBV5-1 | CASSLGDRAPPSGANVLTF | TGCGCCAGCAGCTTGGGGGACAGGGCCCCCCCCTCAGGCGCCAACGTCCTGACTTTC
few | . | TRBJ1-4 | TRBV6-5 | CASSYGSRASNEKLFF | TGTGCCAGCAGTTACGGGTCACGCGCCTCTAATGAAAAACTGTTTTTT
few | TRBD2 | TRBJ2-2 | TRBV5-1 | CASSLLAANTGELFF | TGCGCCAGCAGCTTACTAGCGGCTAACACCGGGGAGCTGTTTTTT
few | . | TRBJ2-3 | TRBV4-2 | CASSQDGIVKDTQYF | TGTGCCAGCAGCCAAGACGGGATAGTTAAAGATACGCAGTATTTT
many | TRBD1 | TRBJ2-3 | TRBV6-6 | CASSWRQGTDTQYF | TGTGCCAGCAGCTGGAGACAGGGTACAGATACGCAGTATTTT
. | . | TRBJ2-3 | TRBV2 | CASKGWRGPTDTQYF | TGTGCCAGCAAGGGGTGGCGGGGCCCCACAGATACGCAGTATTTT
few | . | TRBJ2-3 | TRBV29-1 | CSAQMVHSTDTQYF | TGCAGCGCCCAAATGGTCCATAGCACAGATACGCAGTATTTT
. | . | TRBJ1-2 | TRBV6-2/TRBV6-3 | CASSPSRTALFNYGYTF | TGTGCCAGCAGTCCCTCGAGGACAGCGCTTTTTAACTATGGCTACACCTTC
. | TRBD2 | TRBJ2-7 | TRBV28 | CASSSGLAGAITYF | TGTGCCAGCAGCTCAGGACTAGCGGGAGCGATAACGTACTTC
few | . | TRBJ2-5 | TRBV19 | CASSPPGLQETQYF | TGTGCCAGTAGCCCCCCGGGACTGCAAGAGACCCAGTACTTC
few | . | TRBJ2-2 | TRBV29-1 | CSVEIPNTGELFF | TGCAGCGTTGAAATTCCGAACACCGGGGAGCTGTTTTTT
many | . | TRBJ2-1 | TRBV7-3 | CASSTSIDNEQFF | TGTGCCAGCAGCACAAGTATCGACAATGAGCAGTTCTTC
few | TRBD2 | TRBJ2-2 | TRBV28 | CASRPSGRNTGELFF | TGTGCCAGCAGGCCTAGCGGGCGGAACACCGGGGAGCTGTTTTTT
many | . | TRBJ1-2 | TRBV19 | CASSISWRDRVYGYTF | TGTGCCAGTAGTATCTCCTGGCGCGACAGAGTCTATGGCTACACCTTC
few | . | TRBJ2-7 | TRBV28 | CASSRAELYEQYF | TGTGCCAGCAGCCGGGCTGAGCTCTACGAGCAGTACTTC
. | TRBD2 | TRBJ2-2 | TRBV20-1 | CSATYSGARVTGELFF | TGCAGTGCTACTTATAGCGGGGCACGCGTCACCGGGGAGCTGTTTTTT